This T cell receptor beta chain is from a study of T cells in localized non-small cell lung cancer. TCRdb's table, derived via immunoSEQ multiplex PCR, lists solely in-frame clones and lacks some. This sample has 15,000 to 25,000 clones, with approximately 90% found just once. Findings and caveats of the study: Higher blood T cell density tracked longer overall survival.

In regard to this clone: Its antigen is still unknown.

Germline values: CDR1 MNHEY, CDR2 SMNVEV (reference sequence). J gave up 1 base and V 5 bases, and 6 bases lay outside the gene matches. The CDR3 consists of 16 residues. The J gene is TRBJ1-5, the V gene TRBV27; 9 bases are a match to TRBD1. The receptor was derived from a man between 40 and 69 years old with stage I lung adenocarcinoma. The sample here was peripheral blood, taken before any cancer treatment. CDR3 in DNA: TGTGCCAGCAGTGCCGGGACAGGGCTCAGCAATCAGCCCCAGCATTTT. Translated: CASSAGTGLSNQPQHF.